The rows below give T cell receptor beta chains drawn from one sample of a study of T cells in Graves' hyperthyroidism and ophthalmopathy. A single record per CDR3 protein comes from TCRdb applying MiXCR to the multiplex PCR reads. The sample has about 300,000 distinct CDR3 sequences, approximately 15% seen once; the top ten hold roughly a third. Sequencing used blood. All receptors derive from a man younger than 45 with Graves' hyperthyroidism. CDR3s include the opening cysteine and the closing phenylalanine or tryptophan. The D gene is left open where the match is weak. Size is stated for part of the rows, as once, few or many counts, or as a class when the clone is expanded.

D gene: TRBD2; J gene: TRBJ2-1; V gene: TRBV20-1; clone size: many; CDR3 DNA: TGCAGTGCTCATAGCGGGAGGGCCCTCAGTGAGCAGTTCTTC; CDR3 protein: CSAHSGRALSEQFF
D gene: .; J gene: TRBJ2-1; V gene: TRBV13; clone size: once; CDR3 DNA: TGCGCCAGCAGCTTGGCCCCAGGTTCCTGGGGTCCCAATGAGCAGTTCTTC; CDR3 protein: CASSLAPGSWGPNEQFF
D gene: .; J gene: TRBJ2-5; V gene: TRBV20-1; clone size: few; CDR3 DNA: TGCAGTGCTAGAAATCCGACGGGAGCCGGAGAGACCCAGTACTTC; CDR3 protein: CSARNPTGAGETQYF
D gene: .; J gene: TRBJ2-7; V gene: TRBV30; clone size: many; CDR3 DNA: TGTGCCTGGAGTGTAGTAGGGTCCGAGCAGTACTTC; CDR3 protein: CAWSVVGSEQYF
D gene: .; J gene: TRBJ2-4; V gene: TRBV3-1; clone size: many; CDR3 DNA: TGTGCCAGCAGCCACGGGGCCGAAAACATTCAGTACTTC; CDR3 protein: CASSHGAENIQYF
D gene: .; J gene: TRBJ2-1; V gene: TRBV11-3; clone size: many; CDR3 DNA: TGTGCCAGCGGTGTGGGGGGCGAGCAGTTCTTC; CDR3 protein: CASGVGGEQFF
D gene: .; J gene: TRBJ2-5; V gene: TRBV7-2; clone size: many; CDR3 DNA: TGTGCCAGCAGCAACCACCAAGAGACCCAGTACTTC; CDR3 protein: CASSNHQETQYF
D gene: .; J gene: TRBJ1-3; V gene: TRBV2; clone size: .; CDR3 DNA: TGTGCCACGCTGGGGGTAAACTCTGGAAACACCATATATTTT; CDR3 protein: CATLGVNSGNTIYF
D gene: .; J gene: TRBJ2-1; V gene: TRBV13; clone size: few; CDR3 DNA: TGTGCCAGCAGCTCAGGAACAGTGTACAATGAGCAGTTCTTC; CDR3 protein: CASSSGTVYNEQFF
D gene: .; J gene: TRBJ1-6; V gene: TRBV12-3/TRBV12-4; clone size: few; CDR3 DNA: TGTGCCAGCAGTTTAGCGCTCGGTAATTCACCCCTCCACTTT; CDR3 protein: CASSLALGNSPLHF
D gene: .; J gene: TRBJ2-3; V gene: TRBV28; clone size: many; CDR3 DNA: TGTGCCAGCAGAACCCCGGAGGTTCGACCCACAGATACGCAGTATTTT; CDR3 protein: CASRTPEVRPTDTQYF
D gene: TRBD1; J gene: TRBJ1-5; V gene: TRBV4-1; clone size: .; CDR3 DNA: TGCGCCAGCAGCCAAAACAGGGGGGGTCAGCCCCAGCATTTT; CDR3 protein: CASSQNRGGQPQHF
D gene: .; J gene: TRBJ1-2; V gene: TRBV6-6; clone size: .; CDR3 DNA: TGTGCCAGCAGTTACGAAGGTTATGGCTACGCCTTC; CDR3 protein: CASSYEGYGYAF
D gene: .; J gene: TRBJ2-2; V gene: TRBV10-3; clone size: few; CDR3 DNA: TGTGCCATCAGTGAGTCAGGCCCATACACCGGGGAGCTGTTTTTT; CDR3 protein: CAISESGPYTGELFF
D gene: TRBD1; J gene: TRBJ2-1; V gene: TRBV11-2; clone size: many; CDR3 DNA: TGTGCCAGCAGCCGGATTGACCGGGACAGGGCCCATGAGCAGTTCTTC; CDR3 protein: CASSRIDRDRAHEQFF
D gene: TRBD2; J gene: TRBJ2-3; V gene: TRBV30; clone size: .; CDR3 DNA: TGTGCCTGGAGTGATTTAGGCGGGAGCCCCGCTGTGGATACTAGCACAGATACGCAGTATTTT; CDR3 protein: CAWSDLGGSPAVDTSTDTQYF
D gene: TRBD1; J gene: TRBJ2-5; V gene: TRBV6-1; clone size: .; CDR3 DNA: TGTGCCAGCAGCCATGACAGGGGGCGAGAGACCCAGTACTTC; CDR3 protein: CASSHDRGRETQYF
D gene: .; J gene: TRBJ1-6; V gene: TRBV4-1; clone size: .; CDR3 DNA: TGCGCCAGCAGCCAAGTTACGGACAAAAATTCACCCCTCCACTTT; CDR3 protein: CASSQVTDKNSPLHF
D gene: .; J gene: TRBJ1-1; V gene: TRBV28; clone size: many; CDR3 DNA: TGTGCCAGCAGTCCCGAGCGACAGGCGGTCACTGAAGCTTTCTTT; CDR3 protein: CASSPERQAVTEAFF
D gene: TRBD2; J gene: TRBJ2-3; V gene: TRBV9; clone size: many; CDR3 DNA: TGTGCCAGCACGGGGCTAGCGGGAGGAGGAGATACGCAGTATTTT; CDR3 protein: CASTGLAGGGDTQYF
D gene: .; J gene: TRBJ1-4; V gene: TRBV28; clone size: .; CDR3 DNA: TGTGCCAGCAGATCCGGGATAACTAATGAAAAACTGTTTTTT; CDR3 protein: CASRSGITNEKLFF
D gene: TRBD1; J gene: TRBJ2-4; V gene: TRBV11-2; clone size: many; CDR3 DNA: TGTGCCAGCAGCTTAGAGTCGGACAGGGGAAACATTCAGTACTTC; CDR3 protein: CASSLESDRGNIQYF
D gene: TRBD2; J gene: TRBJ2-2; V gene: TRBV5-4; clone size: .; CDR3 DNA: TGTGCCAGCAGCCGCCTACTAGCGGGAGTGCCCCGAAACACCGGGGAGCTGTTTTTT; CDR3 protein: CASSRLLAGVPRNTGELFF
D gene: .; J gene: TRBJ1-6; V gene: TRBV20-1; clone size: .; CDR3 DNA: TGCAGTGCTAGTACACAGGGCCGAGGAGGAATTTATTCACCCCTCCACTTT; CDR3 protein: CSASTQGRGGIYSPLHF
D gene: TRBD1; J gene: TRBJ2-4; V gene: TRBV2; clone size: many; CDR3 DNA: TGTGCCAGCTTGGGACAGACCAAAAACATTCAGTACTTC; CDR3 protein: CASLGQTKNIQYF
D gene: TRBD1; J gene: TRBJ2-7; V gene: TRBV19; clone size: .; CDR3 DNA: TGTGCCAGGCCGGGACAGGGGGACTACGAGCAGTACTTC; CDR3 protein: CARPGQGDYEQYF
D gene: TRBD2; J gene: TRBJ2-1; V gene: TRBV6-1; clone size: few; CDR3 DNA: TGTGCCAGCAGTTCCGGACTAGCGAGGGGGCCCGAGCAGTTCTTC; CDR3 protein: CASSSGLARGPEQFF
D gene: .; J gene: TRBJ2-3; V gene: TRBV20-1; clone size: many; CDR3 DNA: TGCAGTGCTAGATCGGGGGCAGGTCGGGCAGATACGCAGTATTTT; CDR3 protein: CSARSGAGRADTQYF
D gene: .; J gene: TRBJ2-1; V gene: TRBV3-1; clone size: .; CDR3 DNA: TGTGCCAGCAGCCCTGAGGGAGGCACCTACAATGAGCAGTTCTTC; CDR3 protein: CASSPEGGTYNEQFF